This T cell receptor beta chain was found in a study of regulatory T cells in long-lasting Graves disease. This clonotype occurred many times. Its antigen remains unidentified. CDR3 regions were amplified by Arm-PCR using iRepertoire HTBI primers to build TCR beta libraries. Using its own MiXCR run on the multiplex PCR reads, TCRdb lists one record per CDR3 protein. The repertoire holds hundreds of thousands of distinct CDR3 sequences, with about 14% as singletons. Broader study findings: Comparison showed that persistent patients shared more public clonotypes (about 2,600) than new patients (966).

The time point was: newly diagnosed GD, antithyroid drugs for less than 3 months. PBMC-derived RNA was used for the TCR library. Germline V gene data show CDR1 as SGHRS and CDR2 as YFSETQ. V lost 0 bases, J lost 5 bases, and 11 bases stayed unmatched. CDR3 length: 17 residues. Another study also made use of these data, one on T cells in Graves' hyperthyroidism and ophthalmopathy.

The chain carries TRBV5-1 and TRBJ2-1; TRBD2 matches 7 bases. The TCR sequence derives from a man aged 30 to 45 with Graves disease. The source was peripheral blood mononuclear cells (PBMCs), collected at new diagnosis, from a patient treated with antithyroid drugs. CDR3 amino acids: CASSLGKTSVADNEQFF. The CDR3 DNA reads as TGCGCCAGCAGCTTGGGAAAAACTAGCGTGGCGGACAATGAGCAGTTCTTC.